These T cell receptor beta chains were read from a single sample in a study of Graves' ophthalmopathy and Graves' hyperthyroidism. TCRdb processed the multiplex PCR reads anew with MiXCR; each CDR3 protein has one entry. The sample holds 660,000 or so distinct CDR3 sequences, about two fifths seen once. Sequences were obtained from peripheral blood. The receptors derive from an adult man with Graves' ophthalmopathy. The CDR3 runs from the conserved cysteine through the conserved F or W. D genes are given only for firm matches. Some rows have no size entry. The others give once, few or many, or a class for an expanded clone.

v_call	clone_size	j_call	d_call	cdr3_aa	cdr3_nt
TRBV6-6	many	TRBJ1-1	NA	CASSKVSNTEAFF	TGTGCCAGCAGTAAAGTTTCGAACACTGAAGCTTTCTTT
TRBV19	many	TRBJ2-6	TRBD1	CASSTPMGQFSGANVLTF	TGTGCCAGTAGTACCCCTATGGGACAGTTCTCTGGGGCCAACGTCCTGACTTTC
TRBV29-1	many	TRBJ1-6	TRBD1	CSVLTGFNSPLHF	TGCAGCGTTCTGACAGGGTTTAATTCACCCCTCCACTTT
TRBV27	few	TRBJ1-1	TRBD1	CASSFRGQGSTEAFF	TGTGCCAGCAGTTTTAGGGGACAGGGATCGACTGAAGCTTTCTTT
TRBV19	many	TRBJ2-7	NA	CASTDSNVDRKQYF	TGTGCCAGCACTGACAGCAACGTTGACCGAAAGCAGTACTTC
TRBV5-6	many	TRBJ2-5	TRBD2	CASSLGGSRQTQYF	TGTGCCAGCAGCTTGGGCGGGAGTAGACAGACCCAGTACTTC
TRBV7-3	many	TRBJ1-6	TRBD1	CASTVTQGLDSPLHF	TGTGCCAGCACCGTGACACAGGGGTTGGATTCACCCCTCCACTTT
TRBV29-1	NA	TRBJ2-5	NA	CSVTLPGPQETQYF	TGCAGCGTCACCCTACCGGGACCACAAGAGACCCAGTACTTC
TRBV6-5	NA	TRBJ2-7	TRBD1	CASSYFTTGGSYEQYF	TGTGCCAGCAGTTACTTTACTACAGGGGGTTCCTACGAGCAGTACTTC
TRBV19	many	TRBJ2-7	NA	CASRVELGSYEQYF	TGTGCCAGTAGAGTTGAATTAGGGTCTTACGAGCAGTACTTC
TRBV19	NA	TRBJ1-5	TRBD1	CASGDRGLKPQHF	TGTGCCAGTGGGGACAGGGGTTTGAAGCCCCAGCATTTT
TRBV7-9	NA	TRBJ2-2	TRBD2	CASSLGLAEPPYTGELFF	TGTGCCAGCAGCTTGGGACTAGCGGAACCACCTTACACCGGGGAGCTGTTTTTT
TRBV7-9	few	TRBJ2-2	NA	CASSGQTGQNTGELFF	TGTGCCAGCAGCGGCCAAACCGGGCAGAACACCGGGGAGCTGTTTTTT
TRBV9	many	TRBJ1-6	TRBD1	CASSARDRGNSPLHF	TGTGCCAGCAGCGCCCGGGACAGGGGTAATTCACCCCTCCACTTT
TRBV20-1	NA	TRBJ2-5	TRBD1	CSAARDRESLGETQYF	TGCAGTGCTGCACGGGACAGGGAGAGTTTGGGTGAGACCCAGTACTTC
TRBV20-1	NA	TRBJ2-3	TRBD1	CSANRGDTDTQYF	TGCAGTGCTAACAGGGGGGACACAGATACGCAGTATTTT
TRBV19	many	TRBJ2-7	TRBD1	CASHSGQGAYEQYF	TGTGCCAGCCACTCGGGACAGGGGGCCTACGAGCAGTACTTC
TRBV19	NA	TRBJ2-5	TRBD2	CASSRLAGSQETQYF	TGTGCCAGTAGTAGACTAGCGGGGTCCCAAGAGACCCAGTACTTC
TRBV12-3/TRBV12-4	few	TRBJ2-2	TRBD1	CASSFGTGDTGELFF	TGTGCCAGCAGTTTTGGGACAGGGGACACCGGGGAGCTGTTTTTT
TRBV29-1	NA	TRBJ2-3	NA	CSVGGTLMNTQYF	TGCAGCGTTGGCGGGACTCTCATGAATACGCAGTATTTT
TRBV19	NA	TRBJ2-7	TRBD1	CASSNTGGLANYEQYF	TGTGCCAGTAGTAATACAGGGGGCTTGGCCAACTACGAGCAGTACTTC
TRBV6-4	NA	TRBJ1-2	TRBD1	CASSDEPGTGYGYTF	TGTGCCAGCAGTGACGAACCCGGGACAGGGTATGGCTACACCTTC
TRBV6-4	NA	TRBJ1-2	NA	CASSARKANYGYTF	TGTGCCAGCAGTGCTCGGAAGGCTAACTATGGCTACACCTTC
TRBV2	many	TRBJ1-1	TRBD1	CASRARTGKAEAFF	TGTGCCAGCCGGGCTAGGACAGGGAAAGCTGAAGCTTTCTTT
TRBV19	many	TRBJ2-7	TRBD1	CASSSRTGDSYEQYF	TGTGCCAGTAGTAGCCGGACAGGGGACTCCTACGAGCAGTACTTC
TRBV2	NA	TRBJ1-2	TRBD1	CASRDRGLDYGYTF	TGTGCCAGCAGAGACAGGGGGCTTGATTATGGCTACACCTTC
TRBV7-2	many	TRBJ2-5	TRBD1	CASSLDRGETQYF	TGTGCCAGCAGCTTAGACAGGGGTGAGACCCAGTACTTC
TRBV29-1	NA	TRBJ2-3	TRBD2	CSVDGGADTQYF	TGCAGCGTTGACGGGGGGGCAGATACGCAGTATTTT
TRBV6-5	many	TRBJ2-5	TRBD2	CASSYSLAGETQYF	TGTGCCAGCAGTTACTCCCTAGCGGGGGAGACCCAGTACTTC
TRBV5-1	few	TRBJ2-5	NA	CASSLAWGGQETQYF	TGCGCCAGCAGCTTGGCCTGGGGAGGCCAAGAGACCCAGTACTTC
TRBV7-8	NA	TRBJ2-3	NA	CASSLFGDTQYF	TGTGCCAGCAGCTTATTCGGAGATACGCAGTATTTT
TRBV25-1	NA	TRBJ1-5	TRBD1	CASSRGYSNQPQHF	TGTGCCAGCAGCAGGGGGTATAGCAATCAGCCCCAGCATTTT
TRBV19	few	TRBJ2-7	TRBD1	CASSIEVRAGGEYEQYF	TGTGCCAGTAGTATTGAAGTGCGGGCAGGGGGCGAATACGAGCAGTACTTC
TRBV6-5	few	TRBJ1-5	TRBD1	CASSYTGGGQPQHF	TGTGCCAGCAGTTATACAGGGGGAGGCCAGCCCCAGCATTTT
TRBV4-2	many	TRBJ1-6	NA	CASSGLTGHSPLHF	TGTGCCAGCAGCGGACTAACAGGGCATTCACCCCTCCACTTT